The sequence of this T cell receptor beta chain was determined in a study of blood T cell repertoires in COVID-19. Study-level information: Samples representing acute and convalescent COVID-19 were sourced from the United States, Italy and Spain. PBMCs, B-cell-depleted T cells, or T cells provided the cDNA or gDNA that made up the material.

Cohort placement rested on clinical history that participants reported themselves. This clone turned up a few times. The germline gives CDR1 SGHDN, CDR2 FVKESK. The junction had 9 bases not matched to a gene; V was cut back by 3 bases and J by 8 bases. The CDR3 length is 16 residues. Here immunoSEQ multiplex PCR was the method, and the copy in TCRdb shows in-frame clones only, minus some. The sample has under 350,000 clones; approximately 83% are singletons. Sequenced: PBMCs or T cells enriched from blood (not recorded which). This chain joins TRBV14 and TRBJ2-1; 11 nucleotides match TRBD2. This TCR was sampled from a woman between 35 and 50 years old with acute COVID-19. CDR3 protein: CASSHAPGLAVHEQFF. For the CDR3, the DNA is TGTGCCAGCAGCCACGCCCCGGGACTAGCGGTCCATGAGCAGTTCTTC.